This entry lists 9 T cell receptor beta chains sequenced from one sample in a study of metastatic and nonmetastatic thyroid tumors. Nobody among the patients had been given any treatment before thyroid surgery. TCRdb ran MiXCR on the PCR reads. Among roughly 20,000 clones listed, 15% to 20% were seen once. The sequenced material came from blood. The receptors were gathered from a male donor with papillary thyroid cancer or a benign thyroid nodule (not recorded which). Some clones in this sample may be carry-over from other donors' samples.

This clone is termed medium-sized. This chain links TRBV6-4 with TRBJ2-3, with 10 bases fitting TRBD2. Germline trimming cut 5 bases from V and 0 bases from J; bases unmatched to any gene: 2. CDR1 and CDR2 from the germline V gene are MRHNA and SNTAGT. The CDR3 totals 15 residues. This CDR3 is CASSLTSGSTDTQYF. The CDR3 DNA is TGTGCCAGCAGTCTGACTAGCGGGAGCACAGATACGCAGTATTTT.

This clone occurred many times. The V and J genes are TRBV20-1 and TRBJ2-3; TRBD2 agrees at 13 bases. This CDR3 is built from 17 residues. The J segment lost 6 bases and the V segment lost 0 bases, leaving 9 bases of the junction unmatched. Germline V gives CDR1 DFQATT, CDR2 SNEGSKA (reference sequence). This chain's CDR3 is CSARDPLAGGPRDTQYF. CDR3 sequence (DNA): TGCAGTGCTAGAGATCCACTAGCGGGAGGGCCTCGGGATACGCAGTATTTT.

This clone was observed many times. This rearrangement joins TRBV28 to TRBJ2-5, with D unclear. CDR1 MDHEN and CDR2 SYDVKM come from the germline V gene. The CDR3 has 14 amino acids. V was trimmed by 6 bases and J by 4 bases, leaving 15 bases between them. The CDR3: CASRPPFLGETQYF. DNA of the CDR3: TGTGCCAGCAGACCCCCATTTTTGGGAGAGACCCAGTACTTC.

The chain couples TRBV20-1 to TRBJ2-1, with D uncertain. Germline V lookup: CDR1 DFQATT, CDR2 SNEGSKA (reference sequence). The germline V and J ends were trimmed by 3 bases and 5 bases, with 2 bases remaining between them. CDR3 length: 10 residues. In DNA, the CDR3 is TGCAGTGCTAGGGACAATGAGCAGTTCTTC. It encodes CSARDNEQFF.

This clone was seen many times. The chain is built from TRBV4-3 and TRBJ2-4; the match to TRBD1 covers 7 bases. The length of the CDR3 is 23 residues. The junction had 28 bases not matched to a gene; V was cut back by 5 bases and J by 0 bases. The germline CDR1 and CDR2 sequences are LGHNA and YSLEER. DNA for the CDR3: TGCGCCAGCAGCGACGGACGGACAGGACTCCGACACGTCGAGGGTGTAGCCAAAAACATTCAGTACTTC. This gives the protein CASSDGRTGLRHVEGVAKNIQYF.

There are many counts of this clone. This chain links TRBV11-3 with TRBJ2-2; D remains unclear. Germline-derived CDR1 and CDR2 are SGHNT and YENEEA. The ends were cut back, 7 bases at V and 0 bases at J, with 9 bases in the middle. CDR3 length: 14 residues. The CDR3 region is CASNQISNTGELFF. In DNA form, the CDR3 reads TGTGCCAGCAACCAGATCTCGAACACCGGGGAGCTGTTTTTT.

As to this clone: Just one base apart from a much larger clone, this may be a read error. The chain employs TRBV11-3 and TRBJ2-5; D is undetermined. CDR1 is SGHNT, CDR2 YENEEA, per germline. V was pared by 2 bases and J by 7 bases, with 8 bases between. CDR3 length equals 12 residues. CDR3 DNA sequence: TGTGCCAGCAGCTTAAACGGGTCGACCCAGTACTTC. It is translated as CASSLNGSTQYF.

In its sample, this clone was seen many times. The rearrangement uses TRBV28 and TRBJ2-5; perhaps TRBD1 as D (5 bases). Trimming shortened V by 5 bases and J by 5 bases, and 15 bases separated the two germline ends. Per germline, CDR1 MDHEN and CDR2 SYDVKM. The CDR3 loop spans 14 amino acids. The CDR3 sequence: CASSLPLAGETQYF. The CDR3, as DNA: TGTGCCAGCAGTCTACCCCTGGCAGGGGAGACCCAGTACTTC.

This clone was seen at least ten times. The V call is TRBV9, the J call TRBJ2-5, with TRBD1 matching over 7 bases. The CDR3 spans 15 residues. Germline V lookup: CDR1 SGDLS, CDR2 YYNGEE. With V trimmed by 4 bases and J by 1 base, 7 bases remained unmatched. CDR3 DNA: TGTGCCAGCAGCCCAGAGGGGGCCGGCCAAGAGACCCAGTACTTC. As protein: CASSPEGAGQETQYF.